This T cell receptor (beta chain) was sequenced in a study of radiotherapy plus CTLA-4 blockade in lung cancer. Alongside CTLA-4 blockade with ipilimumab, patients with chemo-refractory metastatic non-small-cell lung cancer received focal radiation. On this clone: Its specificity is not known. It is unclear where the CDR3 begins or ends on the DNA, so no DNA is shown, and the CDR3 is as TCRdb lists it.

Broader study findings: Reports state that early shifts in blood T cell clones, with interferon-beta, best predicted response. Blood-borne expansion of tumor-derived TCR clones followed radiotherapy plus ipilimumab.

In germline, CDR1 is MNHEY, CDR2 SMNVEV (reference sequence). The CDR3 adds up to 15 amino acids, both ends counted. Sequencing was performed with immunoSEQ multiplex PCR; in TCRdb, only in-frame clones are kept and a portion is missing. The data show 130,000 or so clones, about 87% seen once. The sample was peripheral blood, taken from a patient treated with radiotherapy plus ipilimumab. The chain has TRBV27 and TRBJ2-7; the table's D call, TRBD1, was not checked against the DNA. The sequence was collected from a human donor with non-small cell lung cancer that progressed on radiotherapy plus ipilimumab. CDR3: CASSFLAGARGEQYF.